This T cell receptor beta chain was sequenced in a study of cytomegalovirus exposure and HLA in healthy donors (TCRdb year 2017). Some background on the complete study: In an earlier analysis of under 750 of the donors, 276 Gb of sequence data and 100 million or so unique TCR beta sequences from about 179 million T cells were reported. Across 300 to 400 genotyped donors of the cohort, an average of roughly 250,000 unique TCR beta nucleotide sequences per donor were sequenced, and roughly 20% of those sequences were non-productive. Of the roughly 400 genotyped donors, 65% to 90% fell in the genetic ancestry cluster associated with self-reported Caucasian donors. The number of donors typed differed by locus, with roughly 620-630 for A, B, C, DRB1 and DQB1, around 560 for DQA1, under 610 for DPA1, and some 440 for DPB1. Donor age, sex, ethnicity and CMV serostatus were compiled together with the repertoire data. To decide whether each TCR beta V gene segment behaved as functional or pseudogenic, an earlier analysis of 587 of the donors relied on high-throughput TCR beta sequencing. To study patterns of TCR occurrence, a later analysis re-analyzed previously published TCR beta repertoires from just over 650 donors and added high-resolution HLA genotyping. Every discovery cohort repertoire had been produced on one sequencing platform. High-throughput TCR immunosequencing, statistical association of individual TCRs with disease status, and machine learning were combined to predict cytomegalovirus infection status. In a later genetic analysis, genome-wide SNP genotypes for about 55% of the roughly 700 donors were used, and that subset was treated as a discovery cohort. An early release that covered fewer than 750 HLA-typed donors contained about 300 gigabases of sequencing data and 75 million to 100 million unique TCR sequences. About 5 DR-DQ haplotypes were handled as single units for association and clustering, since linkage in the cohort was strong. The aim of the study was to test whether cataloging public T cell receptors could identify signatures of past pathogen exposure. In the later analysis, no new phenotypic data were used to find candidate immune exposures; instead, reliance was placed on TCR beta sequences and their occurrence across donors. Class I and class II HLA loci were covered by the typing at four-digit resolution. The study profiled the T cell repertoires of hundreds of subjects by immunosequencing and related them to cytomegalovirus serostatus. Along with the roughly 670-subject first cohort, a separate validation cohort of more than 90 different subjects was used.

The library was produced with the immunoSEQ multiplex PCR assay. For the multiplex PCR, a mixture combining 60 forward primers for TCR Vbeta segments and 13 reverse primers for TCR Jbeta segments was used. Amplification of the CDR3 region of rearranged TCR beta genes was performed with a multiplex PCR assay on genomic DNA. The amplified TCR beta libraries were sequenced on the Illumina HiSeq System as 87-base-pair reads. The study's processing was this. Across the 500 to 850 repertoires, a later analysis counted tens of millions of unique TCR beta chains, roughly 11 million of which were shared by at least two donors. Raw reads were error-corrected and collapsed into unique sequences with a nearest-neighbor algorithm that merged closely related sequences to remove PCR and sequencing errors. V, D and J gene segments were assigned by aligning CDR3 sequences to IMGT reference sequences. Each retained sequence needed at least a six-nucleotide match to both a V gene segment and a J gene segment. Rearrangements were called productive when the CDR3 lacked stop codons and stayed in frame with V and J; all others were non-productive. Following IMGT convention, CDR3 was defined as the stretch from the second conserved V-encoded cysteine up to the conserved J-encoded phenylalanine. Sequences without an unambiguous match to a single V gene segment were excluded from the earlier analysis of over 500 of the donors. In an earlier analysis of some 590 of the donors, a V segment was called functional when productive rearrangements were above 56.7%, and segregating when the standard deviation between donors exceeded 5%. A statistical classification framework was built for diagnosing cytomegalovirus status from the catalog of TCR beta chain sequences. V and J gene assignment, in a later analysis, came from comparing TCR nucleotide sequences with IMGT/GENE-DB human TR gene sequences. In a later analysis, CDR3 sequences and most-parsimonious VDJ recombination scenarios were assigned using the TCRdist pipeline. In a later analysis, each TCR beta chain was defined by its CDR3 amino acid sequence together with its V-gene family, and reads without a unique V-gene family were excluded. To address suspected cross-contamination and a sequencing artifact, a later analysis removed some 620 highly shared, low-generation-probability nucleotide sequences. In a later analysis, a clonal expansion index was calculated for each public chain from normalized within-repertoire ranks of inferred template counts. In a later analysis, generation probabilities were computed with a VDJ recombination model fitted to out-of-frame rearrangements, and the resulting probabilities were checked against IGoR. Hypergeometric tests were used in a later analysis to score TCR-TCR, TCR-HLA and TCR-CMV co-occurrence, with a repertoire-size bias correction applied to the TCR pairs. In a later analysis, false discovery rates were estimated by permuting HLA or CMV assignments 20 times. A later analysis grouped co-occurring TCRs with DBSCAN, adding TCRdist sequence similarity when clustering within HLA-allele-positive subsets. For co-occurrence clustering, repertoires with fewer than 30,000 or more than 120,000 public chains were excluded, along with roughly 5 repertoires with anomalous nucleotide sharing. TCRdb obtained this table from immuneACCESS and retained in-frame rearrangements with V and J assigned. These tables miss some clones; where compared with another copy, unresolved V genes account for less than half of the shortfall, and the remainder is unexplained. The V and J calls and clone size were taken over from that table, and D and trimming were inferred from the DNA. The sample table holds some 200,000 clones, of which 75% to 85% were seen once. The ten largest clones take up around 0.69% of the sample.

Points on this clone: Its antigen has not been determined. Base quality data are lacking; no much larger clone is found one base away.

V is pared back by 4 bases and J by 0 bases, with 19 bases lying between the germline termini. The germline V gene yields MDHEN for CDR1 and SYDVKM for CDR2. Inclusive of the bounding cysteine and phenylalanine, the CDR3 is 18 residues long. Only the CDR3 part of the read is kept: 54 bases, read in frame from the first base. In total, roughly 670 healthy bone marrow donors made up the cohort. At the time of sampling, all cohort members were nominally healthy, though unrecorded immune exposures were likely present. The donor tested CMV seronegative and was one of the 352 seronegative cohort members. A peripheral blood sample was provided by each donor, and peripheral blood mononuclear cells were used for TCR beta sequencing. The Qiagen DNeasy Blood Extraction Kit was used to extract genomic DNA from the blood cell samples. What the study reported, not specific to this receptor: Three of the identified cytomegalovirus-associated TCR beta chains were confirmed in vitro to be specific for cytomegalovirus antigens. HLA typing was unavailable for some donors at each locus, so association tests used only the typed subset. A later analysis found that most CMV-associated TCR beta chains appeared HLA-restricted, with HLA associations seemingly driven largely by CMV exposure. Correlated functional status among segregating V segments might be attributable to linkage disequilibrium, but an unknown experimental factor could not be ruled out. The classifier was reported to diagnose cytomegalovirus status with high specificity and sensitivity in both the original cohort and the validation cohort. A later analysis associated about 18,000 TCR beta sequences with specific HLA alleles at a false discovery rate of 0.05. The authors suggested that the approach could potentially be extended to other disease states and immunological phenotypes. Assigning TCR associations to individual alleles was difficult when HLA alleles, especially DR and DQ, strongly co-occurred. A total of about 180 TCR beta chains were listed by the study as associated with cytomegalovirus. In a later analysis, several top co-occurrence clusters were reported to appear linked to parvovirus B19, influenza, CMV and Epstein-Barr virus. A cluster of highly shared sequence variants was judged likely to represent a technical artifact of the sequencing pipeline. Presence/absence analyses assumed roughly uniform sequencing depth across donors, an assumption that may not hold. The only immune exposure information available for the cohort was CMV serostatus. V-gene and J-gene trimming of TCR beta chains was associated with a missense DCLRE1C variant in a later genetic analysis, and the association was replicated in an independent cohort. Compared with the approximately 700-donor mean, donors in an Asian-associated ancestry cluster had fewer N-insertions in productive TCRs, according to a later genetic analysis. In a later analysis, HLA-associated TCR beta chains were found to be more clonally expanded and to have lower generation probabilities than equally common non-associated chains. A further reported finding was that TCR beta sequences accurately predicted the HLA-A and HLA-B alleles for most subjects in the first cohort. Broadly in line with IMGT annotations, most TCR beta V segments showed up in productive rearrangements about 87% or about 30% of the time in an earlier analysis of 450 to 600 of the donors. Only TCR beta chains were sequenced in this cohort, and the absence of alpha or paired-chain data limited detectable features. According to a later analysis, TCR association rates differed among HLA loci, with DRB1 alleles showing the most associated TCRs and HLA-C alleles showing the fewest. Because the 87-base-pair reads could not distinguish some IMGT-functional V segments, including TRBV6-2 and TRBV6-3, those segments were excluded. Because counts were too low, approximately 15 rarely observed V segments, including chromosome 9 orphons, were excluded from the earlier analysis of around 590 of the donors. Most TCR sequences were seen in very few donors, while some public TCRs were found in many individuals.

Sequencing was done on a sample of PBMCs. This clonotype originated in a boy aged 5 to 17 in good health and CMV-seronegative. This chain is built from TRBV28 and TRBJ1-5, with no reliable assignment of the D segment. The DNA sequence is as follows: TGTGCCAGCAGTTCACCTGACGGGAGAGACTATAGCAATCAGCCCCAGCATTTT. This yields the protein CASSSPDGRDYSNQPQHF.